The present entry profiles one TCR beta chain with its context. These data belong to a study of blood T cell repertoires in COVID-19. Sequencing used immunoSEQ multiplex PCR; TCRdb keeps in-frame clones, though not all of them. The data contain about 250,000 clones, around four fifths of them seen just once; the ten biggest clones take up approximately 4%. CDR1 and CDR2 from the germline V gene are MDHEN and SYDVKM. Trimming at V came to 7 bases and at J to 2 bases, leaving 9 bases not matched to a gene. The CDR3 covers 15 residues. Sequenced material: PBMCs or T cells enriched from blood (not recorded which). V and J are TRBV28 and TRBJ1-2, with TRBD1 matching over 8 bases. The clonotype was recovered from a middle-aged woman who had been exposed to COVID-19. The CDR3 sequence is CASTFLDRGNYGYTF. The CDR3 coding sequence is TGTGCCAGCACCTTCCTCGACAGGGGAAACTATGGCTACACCTTC.